Presented here are 17 T cell receptor beta chains from one specimen sequenced in a study of identical twins. MiXCR, run by TCRdb on the 5' RACE reads, gives a single entry per CDR3 protein. The sample lists some 500,000 distinct CDR3 sequences, 20% to 25% occurring once. These data were likewise used in another study, on T cells expressing NK-cell markers.

What was sequenced was CD4+ T cells sorted from blood. Every receptor here comes from a woman in her late teens or twenties in good health.

This clonotype has just a few counts. The chain uses TRBV5-4 and TRBJ2-3, with TRBD2 matching 16 bases. This CDR3 spans 17 amino acids. Trimming took 3 bases from V and 5 from J; bases not matched to a gene: 6. The germline V gene encodes CDR1 SGHNT and CDR2 YYREEE (reference sequence). The DNA of the CDR3 is TGTGCCAGCAGCTCCGGGACTAGCGGGGGGGCAGGAGATACGCAGTATTTT. Its translation: CASSSGTSGGAGDTQYF.

This clonotype was observed a few times. The chain combines TRBV5-8 with TRBJ2-7; possible D gene TRBD1, 6 bases. Trimming cost V 6 bases and J 4 bases, with 17 bases left between them. CDR3 length: 14 residues. Germline V gene lookup returns CDR1 SGHTS and CDR2 YDEGEE. The CDR3 sequence is CASTLFRDTYEQYF. CDR3 nucleotides: TGTGCCAGCACCCTATTCCGGGACACGTACGAGCAGTACTTC.

This clonotype was recorded a few times. The V gene is TRBV20-1, the J gene TRBJ2-1; the D is unclear. The CDR3 runs to 16 residues. Trimming left V 1 base short and J 1 base short, with 14 bases between. Per the germline V gene, CDR1 is DFQATT and CDR2 is SNEGSKA (reference sequence). CDR3 in DNA: TGCAGTGCTAGAGTTCCCCGGGCGGAGTCCTACAATGAGCAGTTCTTC. Its protein product is CSARVPRAESYNEQFF.

This clonotype was seen more than once but under ten times. Here the CDR3 reads CASSPGNRESSYEQYF. CDR3 bases: TGCGCCAGCAGCCCGGGGAACAGGGAGTCCTCCTACGAGCAGTACTTC. This chain joins TRBV5-1 and TRBJ2-7; tentatively, D is TRBD1 (6 bases). Germline loops: CDR1 SGHRS, CDR2 YFSETQ. V lost 4 bases and J lost 0, with 17 bases in between. CDR3 length: 16 amino acids.

The rearrangement uses TRBV10-3 and TRBJ1-1; possibly TRBD1 for D (5 bases). CDR1 and CDR2 from the germline V gene are ENHRY and SYGVKD. Trimming shortened V by 4 bases and J by 5 bases, and 8 bases separated the two germline ends. CDR3 length: 12 amino acids. Here the CDR3 reads CAISGGVTEAFF. The CDR3 coding sequence is TGTGCCATCAGTGGAGGGGTAACTGAAGCTTTCTTT.

This clonotype was picked up a small number of times. The chain couples TRBV20-1 to TRBJ2-1, with 10 nucleotides matching TRBD2. Looked up from germline, CDR1 is DFQATT and CDR2 is SNEGSKA (reference sequence). V shed 2 bases, J shed 4 bases, and the junction held 8 bases outside the gene matches. This CDR3 is 16 amino acids long. This CDR3 reads CSARSRAGGNYNEQFF. The DNA for the CDR3 is TGCAGTGCTAGATCAAGAGCGGGAGGGAATTACAATGAGCAGTTCTTC.

This chain links TRBV3-1 with TRBJ1-2; D is ambiguous. This CDR3 contains 13 residues. CDR1 is LGHDT and CDR2 is YNNKEL in the germline V gene (reference sequence). With 3 bases removed from V and 9 bases from J, the gap between germline ends came to 14 bases. The CDR3 here is CASSQLDSRRYTF. The CDR3 DNA is TGTGCCAGCAGCCAGCTAGACTCGAGGCGCTACACCTTC.

V usage is TRBV6-5 and J usage is TRBJ2-7; tentative D call: TRBD2 (5 bases). Germline V lookup: CDR1 MNHEY, CDR2 SVGAGI. The CDR3 consists of 15 residues. V lost 3 bases and J 7 bases, leaving 19 bases between the germline ends. For the CDR3, the DNA is TGTGCCAGCAGTTATGAGGCTAACCCCCGGAGGGAGCAGTACTTC. Its protein is CASSYEANPRREQYF.

This clonotype was detected only a few times. This chain connects TRBV10-3 to TRBJ1-1, with D possibly TRBD1 on 5 matching bases. Per the germline V gene, CDR1 is ENHRY and CDR2 is SYGVKD. The V end lost 9 bases, the J end lost 0 bases, and 8 bases lay between the germline ends. This CDR3 is built from 12 residues. CDR3 sequence reads: CAIGTVNTEAFF. CDR3 nucleotides: TGTGCCATTGGGACCGTGAACACTGAAGCTTTCTTT.

This clonotype was counted a few times. The chain couples TRBV20-1 to TRBJ2-7; the match to TRBD1 covers 7 bases. Germline CDR1 and CDR2: DFQATT and SNEGSKA (reference sequence). This CDR3 spans 14 amino acids. J was trimmed by 4 bases and V by 2 bases; bases with no gene match: 8. The CDR3: CSARPQGSTYEQYF. In nucleotides, the CDR3 is TGCAGTGCTAGACCACAGGGGTCGACTTACGAGCAGTACTTC.

The V call is TRBV6-5, the J call TRBJ2-7, with 7 bases lining up with TRBD1. The germline V gene encodes CDR1 MNHEY and CDR2 SVGAGI. V dropped 4 bases and J dropped 2; count of bases not matched to a gene: 5. CDR3 length: 14 amino acids. As DNA, the CDR3 is TGTGCCAGCAGTTTAAGGGGACAGACCTACGAGCAGTACTTC. It codes for CASSLRGQTYEQYF.

This clonotype has a handful of counts. The chain links TRBV28 to TRBJ2-4; D may be TRBD2 (6 bases). Germline values: CDR1 MDHEN, CDR2 SYDVKM. The V gene lost 8 bases and the J gene lost 9 bases, with 14 bases spanning the gap. The CDR3 runs 12 residues. This chain's CDR3 is CASGGGGVIQYF. CDR3 sequence (DNA): TGTGCCAGCGGGGGAGGAGGCGTCATTCAGTACTTC.

The chain combines TRBV20-1 with TRBJ2-7, with D possibly matching TRBD1 (5 bases). Trimming took off 3 bases at V and 2 bases at J, with 11 bases between the two ends. The V gene's germline CDR1 is DFQATT and CDR2 SNEGSKA (reference sequence). The CDR3 is made up of 13 amino acids. The CDR3 loop is CSASLGQTYEQYF. The CDR3 DNA sequence: TGCAGTGCTAGTTTAGGACAAACCTACGAGCAGTACTTC.

The chain recombines TRBV11-2 with TRBJ2-1; no clear D gene. The CDR3 is made up of 13 amino acids. CDR1 and CDR2 (germline): SGHAT, FQNNGV. Between the trimmed V and J ends, which lost 6 bases and 3 bases, there was a span of 9 bases. In nucleotides, the CDR3 is TGTGCCAGCAGTCAGAACATCTACAATGAGCAGTTCTTC. Amino acids: CASSQNIYNEQFF.

The rearrangement joins TRBV20-1 to TRBJ1-1; D may be TRBD1 (6 bases). The CDR3 loop spans 15 amino acids. V was cut by 3 bases and J by 0 bases, with 14 bases left in between. From germline, CDR1 is DFQATT and CDR2 SNEGSKA (reference sequence). CDR3 residues: CSASPLAGVNTEAFF. In nucleotides, the CDR3 is TGCAGTGCTAGCCCTCTGGCAGGGGTGAACACTGAAGCTTTCTTT.

This chain uses TRBV7-9 with TRBJ1-2, with D tentatively TRBD1 (6 bases). Germline CDR1 is SEHNR and CDR2 is FQNEAQ (reference sequence). Trimming cost V 5 bases and J 3 bases, with 10 bases left between them. The length of the CDR3 is 13 residues. The CDR3 DNA reads as TGTGCCAGCAGCCGGGACAACGACTATGGCTACACCTTC. Its protein product is CASSRDNDYGYTF. Based on the CDR3 plus reference TRBV7-9 and TRBJ1-2, the full variable domain is DTGVSQNPRHKITKRGQNVTFRCDPISEHNRLYWYRQTLGQGPEFLTYFQNEAQLEKSRLLSDRFSAERPKGSFSTLEIQRTEQGDSAMYLCASSRDNDYGYTFGSGTRLTVV.

The V gene is TRBV20-1, the J gene TRBJ2-7; no definite D call. CDR1 DFQATT and CDR2 SNEGSKA come from the germline V gene (reference sequence). Trimming took 6 bases from V and 2 from J, leaving 11 bases between them. The length of the CDR3 is 12 residues. The CDR3 DNA is TGCAGTGCAGCCGGTGTTGCCTACGAGCAGTACTTC. It is translated as CSAAGVAYEQYF.